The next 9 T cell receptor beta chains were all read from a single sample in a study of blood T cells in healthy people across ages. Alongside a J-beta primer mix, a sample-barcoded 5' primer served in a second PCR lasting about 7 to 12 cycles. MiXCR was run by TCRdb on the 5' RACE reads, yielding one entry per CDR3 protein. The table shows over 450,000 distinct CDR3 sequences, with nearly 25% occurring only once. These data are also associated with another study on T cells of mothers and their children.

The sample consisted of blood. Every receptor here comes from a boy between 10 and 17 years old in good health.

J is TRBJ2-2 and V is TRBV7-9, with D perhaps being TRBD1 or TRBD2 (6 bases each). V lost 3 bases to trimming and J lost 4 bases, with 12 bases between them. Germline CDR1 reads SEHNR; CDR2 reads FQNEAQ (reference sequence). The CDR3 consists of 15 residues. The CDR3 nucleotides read TGTGCCAGCAGCTTTACCGGGGGCAGCACCGGGGAGCTGTTTTTT. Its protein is CASSFTGGSTGELFF.

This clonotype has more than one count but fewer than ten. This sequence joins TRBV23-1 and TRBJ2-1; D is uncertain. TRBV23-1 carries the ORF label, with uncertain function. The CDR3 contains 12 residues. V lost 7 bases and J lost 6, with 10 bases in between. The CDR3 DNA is TGCGCCAGCATAAGGATGCCCAATGAGCAGTTCTTC. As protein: CASIRMPNEQFF.

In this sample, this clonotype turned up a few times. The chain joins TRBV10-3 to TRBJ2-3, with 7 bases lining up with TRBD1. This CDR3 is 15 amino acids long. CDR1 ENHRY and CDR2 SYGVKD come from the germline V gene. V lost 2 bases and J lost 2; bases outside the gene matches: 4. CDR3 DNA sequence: TGTGCCATCAGTGAGCCAGGGGGACACACAGATACGCAGTATTTT. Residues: CAISEPGGHTDTQYF.

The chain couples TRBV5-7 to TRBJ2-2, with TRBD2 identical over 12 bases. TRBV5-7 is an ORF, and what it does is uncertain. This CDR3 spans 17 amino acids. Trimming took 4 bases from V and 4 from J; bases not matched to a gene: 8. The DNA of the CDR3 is TGTGCCAGCAGCCGGACTAGCGGGGACCCATTCACCGGGGAGCTGTTTTTT. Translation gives CASSRTSGDPFTGELFF.

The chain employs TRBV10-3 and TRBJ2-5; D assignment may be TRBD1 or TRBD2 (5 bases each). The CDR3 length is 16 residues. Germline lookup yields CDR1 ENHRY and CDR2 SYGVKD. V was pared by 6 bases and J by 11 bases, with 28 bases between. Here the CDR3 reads CAISAPLEGNADGQYF. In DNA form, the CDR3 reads TGTGCCATCAGCGCCCCTCTCGAGGGGAACGCCGACGGGCAGTACTTC.

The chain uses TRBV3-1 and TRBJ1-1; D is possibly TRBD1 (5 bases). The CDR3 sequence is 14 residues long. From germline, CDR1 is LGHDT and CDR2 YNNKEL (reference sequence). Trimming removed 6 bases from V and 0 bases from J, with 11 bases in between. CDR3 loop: CASRPQGMNTEAFF. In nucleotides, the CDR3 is TGTGCCAGCAGACCCCAGGGCATGAACACTGAAGCTTTCTTT. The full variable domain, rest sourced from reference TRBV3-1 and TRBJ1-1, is DTAVSQTPKYLVTQMGNDKSIKCEQNLGHDTMYWYKQDSKKFLKIMFSYNNKELIINETVPNRFSPKSPDKAHLNLHINSLELGDSAVYFCASRPQGMNTEAFFGQGTRLTVV.

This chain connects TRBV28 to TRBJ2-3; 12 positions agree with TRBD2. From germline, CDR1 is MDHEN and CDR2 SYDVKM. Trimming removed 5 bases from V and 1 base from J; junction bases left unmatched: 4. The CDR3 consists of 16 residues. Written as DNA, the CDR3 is TGTGCCAGCAGTACCACTAGCGGGGGGCGCACAGATACGCAGTATTTT. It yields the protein CASSTTSGGRTDTQYF.

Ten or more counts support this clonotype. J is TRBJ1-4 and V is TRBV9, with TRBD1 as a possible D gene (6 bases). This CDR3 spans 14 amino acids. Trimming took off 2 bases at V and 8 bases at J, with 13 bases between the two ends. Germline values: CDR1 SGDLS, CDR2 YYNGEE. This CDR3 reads CASSVTGLGEKLFF. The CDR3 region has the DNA TGTGCCAGCAGCGTTACAGGGCTGGGGGAAAAACTGTTTTTT.

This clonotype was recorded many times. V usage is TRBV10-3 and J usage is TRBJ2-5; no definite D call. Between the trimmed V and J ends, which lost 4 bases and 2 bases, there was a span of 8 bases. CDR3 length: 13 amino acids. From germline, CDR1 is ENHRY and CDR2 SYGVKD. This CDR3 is CAISGQQQETQYF. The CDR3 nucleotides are TGTGCCATCAGTGGGCAGCAGCAAGAGACCCAGTACTTC.